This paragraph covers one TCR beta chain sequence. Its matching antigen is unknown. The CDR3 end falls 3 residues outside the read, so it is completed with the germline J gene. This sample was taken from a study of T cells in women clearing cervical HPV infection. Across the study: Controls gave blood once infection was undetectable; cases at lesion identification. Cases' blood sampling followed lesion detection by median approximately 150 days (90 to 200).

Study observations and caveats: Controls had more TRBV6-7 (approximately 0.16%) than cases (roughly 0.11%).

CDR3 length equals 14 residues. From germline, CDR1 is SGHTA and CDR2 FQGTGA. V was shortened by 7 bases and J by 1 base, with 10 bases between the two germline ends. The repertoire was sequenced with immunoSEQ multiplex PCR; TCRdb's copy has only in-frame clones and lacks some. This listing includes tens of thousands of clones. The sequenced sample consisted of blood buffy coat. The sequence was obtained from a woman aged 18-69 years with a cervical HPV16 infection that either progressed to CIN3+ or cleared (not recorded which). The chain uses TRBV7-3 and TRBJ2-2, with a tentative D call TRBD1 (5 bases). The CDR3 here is CASNPQGNTGELFF. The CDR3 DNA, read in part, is TGTGCCAGCAACCCGCAGGGGAACACCGGGGAG.